This T cell receptor beta chain was documented in a study of T cell responses to AZD1222 COVID-19 vaccine. Using immunoSEQ multiplex PCR, the repertoire was profiled, and TCRdb retains in-frame clones only, with some absent. Of under 200,000 clones listed, around 87% are singletons. Overall study results and limits: The breadth and depth of Spike-specific TCRs increased once two AZD1222 doses had been given. There were repertoire samples only from the period after the peak T cell response.

A word on this clone: What it binds is unknown.

Germline values: CDR1 SGHNT, CDR2 YYREEE (reference sequence). The V gene end was trimmed by 0 bases and the J gene end by 9 bases; junction bases not matched to a gene: 3. The CDR3 runs 13 residues. Material: peripheral blood, obtained on day 0 of MenACWY control vaccination. The V gene is TRBV5-4, the J gene TRBJ2-5; TRBD2 matches at 9 bases. The TCR originated in an adult in good health. CDR3 sequence: CASSLEAGGAQYF. CDR3 coding DNA: TGTGCCAGCAGCTTGGAGGCGGGAGGGGCCCAGTACTTC. Combining the CDR3 with reference TRBV5-4 and TRBJ2-5 gives the whole variable domain ETGVTQSPTHLIKTRGQQVTLRCSSQSGHNTVSWYQQALGQGPQFIFQYYREEENGRGNFPPRFSGLQFPNYSSELNVNALELDDSALYLCASSLEAGGAQYFGPGTRLLVL.